One and the same sample provided the 27 T cell receptor beta chains below, sequenced in a study of cytomegalovirus exposure and HLA in healthy donors. In the PCR, 60 Vbeta and 13 Jbeta primers were used. Sequencing used immunoSEQ multiplex PCR; TCRdb keeps in-frame clones, though not all of them. This repertoire shows roughly 160,000 clones, 80% found once; its top ten account for roughly 1.2%. Specimen: PBMCs. All receptors come from a woman between 50 and 59 years old in good health and CMV-seronegative.

In its sample, this clone was seen a few times. The rearrangement links TRBV21-1 to TRBJ2-7; no check of the table's D call, TRBD1, against the DNA was made. TRBV21-1 is termed a pseudogene. This CDR3 has 16 residues. The CDR3 DNA is TGTGCCAGCAGCAAAGGCACAGGACGTAGCTCCTACGAGCAGTACTTC. Protein: CASSKGTGRSSYEQYF.

The gene calls are TRBV27 and TRBJ1-2, with D possibly being TRBD1 (5 bases). V dropped 5 bases and J dropped 6 bases, with 22 bases sitting between them. The CDR3 totals 16 residues. The germline gives CDR1 MNHEY, CDR2 SMNVEV (reference sequence). CDR3 DNA: TGTGCCAGCAGTCTACGGTGGCAGGGAGGGAGCGATGGCTACACCTTC. This sequence encodes CASSLRWQGGSDGYTF.

This rearrangement joins TRBV18 to TRBJ2-5; D possibly corresponds to TRBD2 (6 bases). CDR1 is KGHSH and CDR2 is LQKENI in the germline V gene. The CDR3 is 14 amino acids. The V end was cut by 3 bases, the J end by 4 bases, with 12 bases between. CDR3 nucleotide sequence: TGTGCCAGCTCACCTCGCGGAGGGCCAGAGACCCAGTACTTC. Translating it yields CASSPRGGPETQYF.

This clone was observed a few times. V usage is TRBV19 and J usage is TRBJ1-1, with 7 bases that match TRBD1. Germline CDR1 and CDR2: LNHDA and SQIVND (reference sequence). This CDR3 has 15 residues. The junction had 9 bases not matched to a gene; V was cut back by 5 bases and J by 3 bases. The CDR3 sequence: CASSPLWQGDTEAFF. The CDR3 DNA reads TGTGCCAGTAGTCCTCTATGGCAGGGGGACACTGAAGCTTTCTTT.

This clone appeared a single time. The V and J genes are TRBV11-1 and TRBJ2-2; 10 nucleotides match TRBD1. Germline V gene data show CDR1 as SGHAT and CDR2 as FQDESV (reference sequence). Trimming cost V 6 bases and J 4 bases; bases outside gene matches: 8. The CDR3 has 16 residues. CDR3 sequence reads: CASRLRDRGFTGELFF. The CDR3 nucleotides read TGTGCCAGCAGACTCCGGGACAGGGGTTTCACCGGGGAGCTGTTTTTT. The full variable domain, with the rest looked up from reference TRBV11-1 and TRBJ2-2, is EAEVAQSPRYKITEKSQAVAFWCDPISGHATLYWYRQILGQGPELLVQFQDESVVDDSQLPKDRFSAERLKGVDSTLKIQPAELGDSAMYLCASRLRDRGFTGELFFGEGSRLTVL.

V usage is TRBV4-2 and J usage is TRBJ2-1; 7 positions match TRBD2. The CDR3 totals 16 residues. Germline V gene lookup returns CDR1 LGHNA and CDR2 YNFKEQ. J lost 4 bases, V lost 1 base, and 7 bases had no gene match. Here the CDR3 reads CASSQVALAVYNEQFF. For the CDR3, the DNA is TGTGCCAGCAGCCAAGTTGCGCTAGCGGTTTACAATGAGCAGTTCTTC.

The genes are TRBV14 and TRBJ2-7; D is uncertain. The CDR3 is 13 residues long. V was cut by 0 bases and J by 12 bases, with 15 bases left in between. CDR1 and CDR2 from the germline V gene are SGHDN and FVKESK. In DNA form, the CDR3 reads TGTGCCAGCAGCCAAGATGGCCACCCACCACGGTACTTC. It yields the protein CASSQDGHPPRYF.

The rearrangement joins TRBV11-3 to TRBJ2-5; TRBD2 might be the D (5 bases). Trimming removed 2 bases from V and 1 base from J, with 11 bases in between. CDR1 SGHNT and CDR2 YENEEA come from the germline V gene. The CDR3 consists of 15 residues. CDR3 coding DNA: TGTGCCAGCAGCTTATCCGGGGTATCCCAAGAGACCCAGTACTTC. Translating it yields CASSLSGVSQETQYF.

V is TRBV2 and J is TRBJ2-7; TRBD1 aligns across 11 bases. J lost 5 bases, V lost 6 bases, and 6 bases had no gene match. The germline gives CDR1 SNHLY, CDR2 FYNNEI. The CDR3 has 14 amino acids. The CDR3 loop is CASRRTGGRNEQYF. The CDR3 nucleotides read TGTGCCAGCAGGAGGACAGGGGGCAGAAACGAGCAGTACTTC.

The rearrangement uses TRBV27 and TRBJ2-7; possible D gene TRBD2, 10 bases. The germline V gene encodes CDR1 MNHEY and CDR2 SMNVEV (reference sequence). Deletions cut 6 bases from V and 8 bases from J, with 32 bases between. This CDR3 region has 18 residues. As DNA, the CDR3 is TGTGCCAGCAGAACCGGGACAGGGAGAACTAGCGGGATTAACAAGCAGTACTTC. Its translation is CASRTGTGRTSGINKQYF.

The chain uses TRBV6-5 and TRBJ2-5; a possible D gene is TRBD2 (5 bases). V was cut by 2 bases and J by 2 bases, with 12 bases left in between. CDR3 length equals 15 residues. Germline CDR1 reads MNHEY; CDR2 reads SVGAGI. CDR3 DNA sequence: TGTGCCAGCAGTTACGAGGGTTTGGATCAAGAGACCCAGTACTTC. This sequence encodes CASSYEGLDQETQYF.

The chain couples TRBV6-1 to TRBJ2-7; weak D call: TRBD2 (5 bases). V was clipped by 8 bases and J by 3 bases, with 8 bases between them. In germline, CDR1 is MNHNS, CDR2 SASEGT. The CDR3 length is 11 residues. CDR3 sequence reads: CASDYGYEQYF. CDR3 sequence (DNA): TGTGCCAGCGACTACGGCTACGAGCAGTACTTC.

The V gene is TRBV15, the J gene TRBJ2-7; 7 positions match TRBD1. The germline V gene encodes CDR1 LNHNV and CDR2 YYDKDF (reference sequence). CDR3 size: 15 residues. With V trimmed by 5 bases and J by 1 base, 8 bases remained unmatched. This CDR3 is CATSATGLPSYEQYF. The CDR3 DNA reads as TGTGCCACCAGCGCGACAGGGTTACCTTCCTACGAGCAGTACTTC.

In this sample, this clone turned up once. This chain's CDR3 is CASKVGGRRSWGYTF. CDR3 DNA sequence: TGTGCCTCCAAGGTGGGGGGGCGCCGGTCATGGGGCTACACCTTC. This chain connects TRBV19 to TRBJ1-2; tentative D call: TRBD1 (6 bases). CDR1 and CDR2 (germline): LNHDA, SQIVND (reference sequence). This CDR3 is built from 15 residues. Between the trimmed V and J ends, which lost 11 bases and 8 bases, there was a span of 27 bases.

CDR3 DNA sequence: TGCAGCGTCGCGGCTACTAATGAAAAACTGTTTTTT. Translating gives CSVAATNEKLFF. This chain links TRBV29-1 with TRBJ1-4, with unresolved D. The CDR3 loop spans 12 amino acids. Per germline, CDR1 SQVTM and CDR2 ANQGSEA. V was cut by 6 bases and J by 2 bases, with 7 bases left in between.

The rearrangement uses TRBV7-2 and TRBJ1-4; weak D call: TRBD1 (5 bases). Between the trimmed V and J ends, which lost 5 bases and 6 bases, there was a span of 19 bases. Germline CDR1 SGHTA, CDR2 FQGNSA. CDR3 length: 16 residues. The CDR3 loop is CASSPPAGGSYEKLFF. In nucleotides, the CDR3 is TGTGCCAGCAGCCCCCCCGCGGGGGGGAGTTATGAAAAACTGTTTTTT. Supplemented by reference TRBV7-2 and TRBJ1-4, the full variable domain reads GAGVSQSPSNKVTEKGKDVELRCDPISGHTALYWYRQSLGQGLEFLIYFQGNSAPDKSGLPSDRFSAERTGGSVSTLTIQRTQQEDSAVYLCASSPPAGGSYEKLFFGSGTQLSVL.

The chain couples TRBV7-2 to TRBJ2-5; perhaps TRBD1 as D (6 bases). The CDR3 consists of 15 residues. Trimming pared 2 bases from V and 2 bases from J, leaving 12 bases between. Germline CDR1 reads SGHTA; CDR2 reads FQGNSA. CDR3 amino acids: CASSLSGGQQETQYF. The DNA of the CDR3 is TGTGCCAGCAGCTTAAGTGGCGGACAGCAAGAGACCCAGTACTTC.

V is TRBV19 and J is TRBJ1-5; D unresolved. V dropped 8 bases and J dropped 8 bases, with 13 bases sitting between them. The CDR3 runs 12 residues. CDR1 is LNHDA, CDR2 SQIVND, per germline (reference sequence). This CDR3 reads CASRQPGKPQHF. The CDR3 DNA reads TGTGCCAGTCGACAACCGGGGAAGCCCCAGCATTTT.

CDR3 DNA: TGTGCCAGCAGCACCCTCGGGGGGGCCTCCTACAATGAGCAGTTCTTC. Translating it yields CASSTLGGASYNEQFF. The V gene is TRBV11-2, the J gene TRBJ2-1, with TRBD2 matching 8 bases. CDR1 is SGHAT, CDR2 FQNNGV, per germline. This CDR3 is built from 16 residues. V shed 5 bases and J 0 bases; nucleotides not matched to a gene: 6.

The gene calls are TRBV19 and TRBJ1-5; 8 bases agree with TRBD1. V lost 3 bases to trimming and J lost 6 bases; unmatched junction nucleotides: 1. The germline V gene has CDR1 LNHDA and CDR2 SQIVND (reference sequence). The CDR3 sequence is 13 residues long. The DNA for the CDR3 is TGTGCCAGTAGTATTGACAGGGGTCAGCCCCAGCATTTT. Translated, it gives CASSIDRGQPQHF.

CDR3 amino acids: CSAPERGEQYF. DNA for the CDR3: TGCAGTGCTCCGGAAAGGGGCGAGCAGTACTTC. The chain joins TRBV20-1 to TRBJ2-7; D is possibly TRBD1 (5 bases). CDR1 DFQATT and CDR2 SNEGSKA come from the germline V gene (reference sequence). The CDR3 runs 11 residues. V lost 5 bases and J 6 bases, leaving 11 bases between the germline ends.

This chain uses TRBV19 with TRBJ2-3; 10 nucleotides agree with TRBD2. Germline assignment: CDR1 LNHDA and CDR2 SQIVND (reference sequence). The CDR3 loop spans 20 amino acids. V dropped 3 bases and J dropped 2; count of bases not matched to a gene: 17. In DNA, the CDR3 is TGTGCCAGTAGTATGCCCAGGAAGGCTAGCGGGAGCAGAGACACAGATACGCAGTATTTT. Translating it yields CASSMPRKASGSRDTDTQYF.

The V gene is TRBV4-3, the J gene TRBJ2-7, with 9 bases identical to TRBD1. CDR1 and CDR2 from the germline V gene are LGHNA and YSLEER. This CDR3 contains 14 residues. V was pared by 3 bases and J by 3 bases, with 3 bases of the junction left unmatched. The CDR3 spells CASSHRDRVYEQYF. Written as DNA, the CDR3 is TGCGCCAGCAGCCACCGGGACAGGGTCTACGAGCAGTACTTC.

About this clone itself: The conserved closing phenylalanine or tryptophan is absent in this CDR3, likely reflecting a read error. The chain joins TRBV5-1 to TRBJ1-1; D not resolved. V was trimmed by 7 bases and J by 4 bases, leaving 14 bases between them. Per the germline V gene, CDR1 is SGHRS and CDR2 is YFSETQ. This CDR3 is 13 amino acids long. The CDR3 here is CASRSGGSTEAFL. The CDR3 DNA sequence: TGCGCCAGCCGAAGCGGAGGTAGCACTGAAGCTTTCCTT.

This chain links TRBV19 with TRBJ2-5, with a possible D match to TRBD1 (5 bases). The CDR3 contains 14 residues. Trimming took off 4 bases at V and 1 base at J, with 10 bases between the two ends. CDR1 and CDR2 from the germline V gene are LNHDA and SQIVND (reference sequence). In nucleotides, the CDR3 is TGTGCCAGTAGTAAGGGGCAGATCCAAGAGACCCAGTACTTC. Protein: CASSKGQIQETQYF.

The chain links TRBV7-2 to TRBJ1-3; D gene unclear. V was trimmed by 5 bases and J by 3 bases, leaving 14 bases between them. CDR3 length equals 15 residues. The germline gives CDR1 SGHTA, CDR2 FQGNSA. The CDR3 coding sequence is TGTGCCAGCAGCACCGGGGTTACAGTTGGAAACACCATATATTTT. It specifies CASSTGVTVGNTIYF.

The rearrangement links TRBV19 to TRBJ1-2; D perhaps matches TRBD1 (5 bases). V gave up 6 bases and J gave up 2 bases, with 7 bases separating them. This CDR3 spans 12 amino acids. Germline CDR1 and CDR2: LNHDA and SQIVND (reference sequence). CDR3 nucleotide sequence: TGTGCCAGTAGCCCAGGGAACTATGGCTACACCTTC. Its translation: CASSPGNYGYTF.